This record concerns one TCR beta chain sequence. These data belong to a study of blood T cell repertoires in COVID-19. In the study overall: The United States, Italy and Spain provided the acute and convalescent COVID-19 samples. T cells, B-cell-depleted T cells, or PBMCs provided the cDNA or gDNA that served as material.

The junction had 7 bases not matched to a gene; V was cut back by 2 bases and J by 9 bases. The germline gives CDR1 SGHTA, CDR2 FQGNSA. This CDR3 spans 14 amino acids. Per the original data handling: Reference gene primer amplification in the assay estimated nucleated cell counts. Repertoires were generated with immunoSEQ multiplex PCR, while TCRdb's copy carries only in-frame clones and drops some. D and trimming come from the DNA, and the V and J calls and clone size come from that table. This table holds some 130,000 clones, around 80% found once. J is TRBJ2-3 and V is TRBV7-2; 8 bases are a match to TRBD2. This sequence was found in a man between 70 and 80 years old with acute or convalescent COVID-19. Sequences were obtained from peripheral blood. The CDR3 sequence is CASSLNSGLATQYF. In nucleotides, the CDR3 is TGTGCCAGCAGCTTAAATTCTGGACTAGCCACGCAGTATTTT. Full variable domain (rest looked up from reference TRBV7-2 and TRBJ2-3): GAGVSQSPSNKVTEKGKDVELRCDPISGHTALYWYRQSLGQGLEFLIYFQGNSAPDKSGLPSDRFSAERTGGSVSTLTIQRTQQEDSAVYLCASSLNSGLATQYFGPGTRLTVL.